This T cell receptor (beta chain) was captured in a study of T cell repertoires in ileal Crohn's disease (dated by TCRdb to 2018 to 2020). Describing the broader study: The median duration of disease was around 7.3 years, and at the time of surgery about 35% of patients were active smokers. TCR repertoire analysis was done in about 57 Crohn's disease patients from a prospective multicentre cohort. Around 0.45 micrograms of biopsy DNA per sample were submitted for commercial TCRB immunosequencing. A total of 170 or so mucosal samples from around 57 patients were sequenced, collected from several sites on the surgical specimen and at postoperative endoscopy. Endoscopic postoperative recurrence was defined by a Rutgeerts score above i0. All patients had surgery for a complication: stricturing disease in 61% and penetrating disease in roughly 40%. Running in parallel with the study was a multicentre cohort set up to find predictors of early endoscopic recurrence following ileocolonic resection. Roughly half of the patients were given postoperative therapy, with ten to eleven receiving thiopurines and fewer than 20 receiving anti-TNF agents. The M0 samples consisted of biopsies taken from the inflamed part of the ileum within the surgical resection specimen. What the work shows at the level of the full study, not this receptor alone: Sorted CD8 T cells carried more high-frequency clones than CD4 T cells, suggesting mucosal expansions were mainly CD8. Endoscopic recurrence was found to be associated with higher high-frequency clone percentages at surgery, and recurrence was observed in all patients with clonality above 26.8% (18/57). Compared with non-smokers, patients who were active smokers at surgery showed a significantly higher proportion of clonal expansions (roughly 26% vs 20%, p=0.02). Mucosal CD4 and CD8 T cells were sorted and sequenced only in a subgroup of patients, whose size was not stated.

Only one count was recorded for this clone. Its antigen has not been determined. Base qualities are missing; no much larger clone stands one base away. The time point label corresponds to: inflamed ileum from the surgical specimen. Adults with ileal or ileocolonic Crohn's disease for whom ileocolonic resection was indicated were considered eligible. Whole ileal mucosal biopsies were stored frozen at -80°C before DNA extraction. Genomic DNA was isolated from frozen whole biopsies using a TRizol-based method, and the DNA was quantified with a NanoDrop 2000 spectrophotometer. The library came from the immunoSEQ multiplex PCR assay. A two-step, amplification bias-controlled multiplex PCR was used by Adaptive Biotechnology to amplify CDR3 regions from genomic DNA. Primers covering every V and J gene segment were used in the first PCR, while barcodes and Illumina adapters were added in the second PCR. An Illumina instrument was used to sequence the CDR3 libraries. The study's own analysis went as follows. The analysis drew on both the pipelines supplied by the vendor and custom analysis of the raw data in R/Bioconductor running R version 3.3.0. Clonality, ranging from 0 to 1, was calculated as the inverse of the normalised Shannon entropy of all productive clones. High-frequency clones were defined as the share of the repertoire taken up by the top 100 clones, keeping only clones that passed a 95% confidence test. Repertoire diversity was measured with the Simpson index, and overlap between samples was measured with the Morisita-Horn index. Entries here come from immuneACCESS through TCRdb and include only in-frame sequences with V and J called. Some clones fail to appear in such tables; in the studies checked, an unresolved V gene covers under half of the shortfall, and the cause of the remainder is unknown. The V and J calls and clone size come from that table; D and trimming were worked out from the DNA. This sample comprises over 2,000 clones, 93% of them detected only once. The ten biggest clones cover approximately 4% of the sample.

The CDR3 goes from the cysteine to the phenylalanine over 16 residues. The DNA shown is the 48-base CDR3, in frame from base 1. The germline V gene (reference sequence) specifies LNHDA as CDR1 and SQIVND as CDR2. From V the trimming removes 10 bases and from J it removes 0 bases, while the gene matches leave 12 bases of the junction unaccounted for. This receptor chain uses TRBV19 and TRBJ2-4; TRBD1 aligns with 7 central bases. The source material was ileal tissue. The clonotype was recovered from an adult with Crohn's disease. The nucleotide sequence is TGTGCCACGCTTCACGGACAGGTCTTAGCCAAAAACATTCAGTACTTC. Translation gives CATLHGQVLAKNIQYF.